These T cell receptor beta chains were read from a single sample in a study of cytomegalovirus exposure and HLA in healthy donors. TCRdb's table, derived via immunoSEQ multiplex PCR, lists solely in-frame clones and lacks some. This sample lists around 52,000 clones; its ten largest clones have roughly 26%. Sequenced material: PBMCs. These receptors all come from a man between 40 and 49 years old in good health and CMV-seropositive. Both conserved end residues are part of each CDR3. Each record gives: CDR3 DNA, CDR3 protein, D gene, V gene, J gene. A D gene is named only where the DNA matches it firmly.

cdr3_nt: TGTGCCAGCAGTTACTCAGGGGGTTCGGTAGAGACCCAGTACTTC; cdr3_aa: CASSYSGGSVETQYF; d_call: NA; v_call: TRBV6-5; j_call: TRBJ2-5
cdr3_nt: TGTGCCAGCAGCCTCGGGGTAGCGGGGGGGCCGGTAATCACAGATACGCAGTATTTT; cdr3_aa: CASSLGVAGGPVITDTQYF; d_call: TRBD2; v_call: TRBV7-3; j_call: TRBJ2-3
cdr3_nt: TGTGCCAGCAGCCAGGGGTTCCTGGGAATGAACACTGAAGCTTTCTTT; cdr3_aa: CASSQGFLGMNTEAFF; d_call: NA; v_call: TRBV5-6; j_call: TRBJ1-1
cdr3_nt: TGTGCCACCAGGGAGTTAACCATCAACTATGGCTACACCTTC; cdr3_aa: CATRELTINYGYTF; d_call: NA; v_call: TRBV7-8; j_call: TRBJ1-2
cdr3_nt: TGTGCCAGTCGGCGGGGGGCAAAGAACACTGAAGCTTTCTTT; cdr3_aa: CASRRGAKNTEAFF; d_call: NA; v_call: TRBV27; j_call: TRBJ1-1
cdr3_nt: TGCGCCAGCAGCTTGTGGGGGCCCCCGGAGACCCAGTACTTC; cdr3_aa: CASSLWGPPETQYF; d_call: NA; v_call: TRBV5-1; j_call: TRBJ2-5
cdr3_nt: TGTGCCAGCAGCTTAGGACCCGGGAGGGCCACCGGGGAGCTGTTTTTT; cdr3_aa: CASSLGPGRATGELFF; d_call: TRBD2; v_call: TRBV11-2; j_call: TRBJ2-2
cdr3_nt: TGTGCCAGCTCACCTGAGCGGACAGGCAACAATGAGCAGTTCTTC; cdr3_aa: CASSPERTGNNEQFF; d_call: TRBD1; v_call: TRBV18; j_call: TRBJ2-1
cdr3_nt: TGCGCCAGCAGCTGGGGACAGTCGAACACCGGGGAGCTGTTTTTT; cdr3_aa: CASSWGQSNTGELFF; d_call: TRBD1; v_call: TRBV5-1; j_call: TRBJ2-2
cdr3_nt: TGCGCCAGCAGCCAAGATCCCGGGAGGTTAGCCCTCCACTTT; cdr3_aa: CASSQDPGRLALHF; d_call: NA; v_call: TRBV4-3; j_call: TRBJ1-6
cdr3_nt: TGCGCCAGCAGCCCCGAGGGGACAGCCAGCTATGGCTACACCTTC; cdr3_aa: CASSPEGTASYGYTF; d_call: TRBD1; v_call: TRBV4-1; j_call: TRBJ1-2
cdr3_nt: TGTGCCAGCAGCCCGGGACAGAACTATGGCTACACCTTC; cdr3_aa: CASSPGQNYGYTF; d_call: TRBD1; v_call: TRBV7-2; j_call: TRBJ1-2
cdr3_nt: TGCAGCGTTGAAAGGCTAGCAGGCTCAGATATGCAGTATTTT; cdr3_aa: CSVERLAGSDMQYF; d_call: NA; v_call: TRBV29-1; j_call: TRBJ2-3
cdr3_nt: TGTGCCAGTAGTATCGGGACAGGGGTAACCTACGAGCAGTACTTC; cdr3_aa: CASSIGTGVTYEQYF; d_call: TRBD1; v_call: TRBV19; j_call: TRBJ2-7
cdr3_nt: TGCGCCAGCAGCCAGACAGGGGTCTACGAGCAGTACTTC; cdr3_aa: CASSQTGVYEQYF; d_call: TRBD1; v_call: TRBV5-1; j_call: TRBJ2-7
cdr3_nt: TGTGCCAGCAGCTTCTTAGCGGGAGTACCCACCGGGGAGCTGTTTTTT; cdr3_aa: CASSFLAGVPTGELFF; d_call: TRBD2; v_call: TRBV7-6; j_call: TRBJ2-2
cdr3_nt: TGTGCCACCAGCAGAGATCCGCAGGGGGCTGGGGAGACCCAGTACTTC; cdr3_aa: CATSRDPQGAGETQYF; d_call: TRBD1; v_call: TRBV15; j_call: TRBJ2-5
cdr3_nt: TGTGCCAGTAGTAAGGACAGGGGGCCGGCAATCGTTGAAAAACTGTTTTTT; cdr3_aa: CASSKDRGPAIVEKLFF; d_call: TRBD1; v_call: TRBV19; j_call: TRBJ1-4
cdr3_nt: TGTGCCAGCAGTGGAGGTAGCGGGGGCCAAGAGACCCAGTACTTC; cdr3_aa: CASSGGSGGQETQYF; d_call: TRBD2; v_call: TRBV2; j_call: TRBJ2-5
cdr3_nt: TGTGCCAGCACGGACAGCCAGAACACTGAAGCTTTCTTT; cdr3_aa: CASTDSQNTEAFF; d_call: NA; v_call: TRBV28; j_call: TRBJ1-1
cdr3_nt: TGTGCCAGCAGCTCCCCGACAGGGGGCGCCAATTCACCCCTCCACTTT; cdr3_aa: CASSSPTGGANSPLHF; d_call: TRBD1; v_call: TRBV7-2; j_call: TRBJ1-6
cdr3_nt: TGCAGTGCTCCCCACAATTACGAGCAGTACTTC; cdr3_aa: CSAPHNYEQYF; d_call: NA; v_call: TRBV20-1; j_call: TRBJ2-7
cdr3_nt: TGTGCCAGCAGTTTAGGGTGGCTGCGGGAAACCGGGGAGCTGTTTTTT; cdr3_aa: CASSLGWLRETGELFF; d_call: NA; v_call: TRBV27; j_call: TRBJ2-2
cdr3_nt: TGTGCTAGTGGTTTGGGGGGGACTATCAGAGAGCAGTTCTTC; cdr3_aa: CASGLGGTIREQFF; d_call: TRBD2; v_call: TRBV12-5; j_call: TRBJ2-1
cdr3_nt: TGTGCCAGCAGAACAGCGGAGGGGAGGGACGAGCAGTACTTC; cdr3_aa: CASRTAEGRDEQYF; d_call: TRBD2; v_call: TRBV6-5; j_call: TRBJ2-7
cdr3_nt: TGTGCCAGCAGCTCACAGGAAAGTCAGCCCCAGCATTTT; cdr3_aa: CASSSQESQPQHF; d_call: NA; v_call: TRBV7-9; j_call: TRBJ1-5
cdr3_nt: TGTGCCATCACCGGGGACAACCTCTATAACTATGGCTACACCTTC; cdr3_aa: CAITGDNLYNYGYTF; d_call: NA; v_call: TRBV10-3; j_call: TRBJ1-2
cdr3_nt: TGTGCCAGCAGCGCCAGACAGGGTTGGAATGAGCAGTTCTTC; cdr3_aa: CASSARQGWNEQFF; d_call: TRBD1; v_call: TRBV9; j_call: TRBJ2-1
cdr3_nt: TGTGCCAGCAGCCCCCGCGGATACAATGAGCAGTTCTTC; cdr3_aa: CASSPRGYNEQFF; d_call: NA; v_call: TRBV7-3; j_call: TRBJ2-1
cdr3_nt: TGTGCCAGCAGCCGGGGACTCTTGAGTTCACCCCTCCACTTT; cdr3_aa: CASSRGLLSSPLHF; d_call: NA; v_call: TRBV14; j_call: TRBJ1-6
cdr3_nt: TGTGCCAGCAGCTCCACCTGGGACAGGGGAGGAGAGACCCAGTACTTC; cdr3_aa: CASSSTWDRGGETQYF; d_call: TRBD1; v_call: TRBV9; j_call: TRBJ2-5
cdr3_nt: TGCGCCAGCAGCCAAGATCAGGGACAGGGAACCTACAATGAGCAGTTCTTC; cdr3_aa: CASSQDQGQGTYNEQFF; d_call: TRBD1; v_call: TRBV4-3; j_call: TRBJ2-1
cdr3_nt: TGCGCCAGCAGCTTCGAATCTAGGCCAGCAGAGACCCAGTACTTC; cdr3_aa: CASSFESRPAETQYF; d_call: NA; v_call: TRBV5-1; j_call: TRBJ2-5
cdr3_nt: TGCGCCAGCAGCCGGTCTAGCGGGAGAGGCCATGAGCAGTTCTTC; cdr3_aa: CASSRSSGRGHEQFF; d_call: TRBD2; v_call: TRBV5-1; j_call: TRBJ2-1
cdr3_nt: TGTGCCAGCAGCTTAGAAGCAGCGGGGGGGTTCACAGATACGCAGTATTTT; cdr3_aa: CASSLEAAGGFTDTQYF; d_call: TRBD2; v_call: TRBV11-3; j_call: TRBJ2-3
cdr3_nt: TGTGCCAGCAGTGAGACAAGGAATGAGCAGTTCTTC; cdr3_aa: CASSETRNEQFF; d_call: NA; v_call: TRBV2; j_call: TRBJ2-1
cdr3_nt: TGTGCCAGCTTTCAGCGTGAAGCTTTCTTT; cdr3_aa: CASFQREAFF; d_call: NA; v_call: TRBV6-5; j_call: TRBJ1-1
cdr3_nt: TGTGCCAGCAGTTACCTGGGACAGGGCTACGAGCAGTACTTC; cdr3_aa: CASSYLGQGYEQYF; d_call: TRBD1; v_call: TRBV6-5; j_call: TRBJ2-7
cdr3_nt: TGTGCCAGTCCCTGGCCGGCAGGGTCGGACACTGAAGCTTTCTTT; cdr3_aa: CASPWPAGSDTEAFF; d_call: NA; v_call: TRBV6-1; j_call: TRBJ1-1
cdr3_nt: TGCGCCAGCAGCAGGGAGGGGTGGAACACTGAAGCTTTCTTT; cdr3_aa: CASSREGWNTEAFF; d_call: NA; v_call: TRBV5-1; j_call: TRBJ1-1
cdr3_nt: TGTGCCAGCCGTTTACAGGGAGGTGAGACCCAGTACTTC; cdr3_aa: CASRLQGGETQYF; d_call: NA; v_call: TRBV27; j_call: TRBJ2-5
cdr3_nt: TGTGCCAGCAGCCCCCTCGGCGGGCGGGGGGAGACCCAGTACTTC; cdr3_aa: CASSPLGGRGETQYF; d_call: TRBD2; v_call: TRBV9; j_call: TRBJ2-5
cdr3_nt: TGCGCCAGCAGCTTGGGCGGGGGGGATACCGAGCAGTTCTTC; cdr3_aa: CASSLGGGDTEQFF; d_call: TRBD2; v_call: TRBV5-1; j_call: TRBJ2-1
cdr3_nt: TGTGCCAGCAGCGTAGAGGGACTATCTTTGGATACGCAGTATTTT; cdr3_aa: CASSVEGLSLDTQYF; d_call: TRBD2; v_call: TRBV9; j_call: TRBJ2-3
cdr3_nt: TGTGCCAGCAGCTCCGCCGGGGGGGCTAGCGGGGGAGAGACCCAGTACTTC; cdr3_aa: CASSSAGGASGGETQYF; d_call: TRBD2; v_call: TRBV7-3; j_call: TRBJ2-5
cdr3_nt: TGTGCCAGCTCACCCAGCACCCTCGGAGGGCTTAGCACAGATACGCAGTATTTT; cdr3_aa: CASSPSTLGGLSTDTQYF; d_call: NA; v_call: TRBV18; j_call: TRBJ2-3
cdr3_nt: TGTGCCAGCAGCAGCGACAGGGTAAGGAGCAATCAGCCCCAGCATTTT; cdr3_aa: CASSSDRVRSNQPQHF; d_call: TRBD1; v_call: TRBV7-9; j_call: TRBJ1-5
cdr3_nt: TGTGCCAGCAGCTTGCTGTCCACCGCGAGCTCTGGAAACACCATATATTTT; cdr3_aa: CASSLLSTASSGNTIYF; d_call: NA; v_call: TRBV5-6; j_call: TRBJ1-3
cdr3_nt: TGCGCCTGGAGTGATTGGGCCCAGAACACCGGGGAGCTGTTTTTT; cdr3_aa: CAWSDWAQNTGELFF; d_call: NA; v_call: TRBV30; j_call: TRBJ2-2
cdr3_nt: TGCGCCAGCAGCTTGGAGGGGACAGTCTCCTACGAGCAGTACTTC; cdr3_aa: CASSLEGTVSYEQYF; d_call: TRBD1; v_call: TRBV5-1; j_call: TRBJ2-7
cdr3_nt: TGTGCCAGCAGCTTCGGAAGGATTAGACAGGGAACCTCTGGAAACACCATATATTTT; cdr3_aa: CASSFGRIRQGTSGNTIYF; d_call: TRBD1; v_call: TRBV7-8; j_call: TRBJ1-3
cdr3_nt: TGTGCCAGCAGCCTAAACCGGAACACTGAAGCTTTCTTT; cdr3_aa: CASSLNRNTEAFF; d_call: NA; v_call: TRBV11-3; j_call: TRBJ1-1
cdr3_nt: TGTGCCAGCAGTGCGGTTAGGGGTTACGAGCAGTACTTC; cdr3_aa: CASSAVRGYEQYF; d_call: NA; v_call: TRBV28; j_call: TRBJ2-7